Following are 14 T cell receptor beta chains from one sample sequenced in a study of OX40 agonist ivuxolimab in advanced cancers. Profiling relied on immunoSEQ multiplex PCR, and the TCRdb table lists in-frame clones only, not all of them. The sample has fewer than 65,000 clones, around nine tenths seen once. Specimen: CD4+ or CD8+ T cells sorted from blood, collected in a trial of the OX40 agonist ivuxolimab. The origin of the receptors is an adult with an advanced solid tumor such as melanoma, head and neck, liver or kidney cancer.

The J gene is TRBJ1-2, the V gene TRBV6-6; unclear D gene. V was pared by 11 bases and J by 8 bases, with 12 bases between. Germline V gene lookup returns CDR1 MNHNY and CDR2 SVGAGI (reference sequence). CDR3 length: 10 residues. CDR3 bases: TGTGCCGCCTCGTTGACGGGCTACACCTTC. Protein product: CAASLTGYTF.

CDR3 residues: CASSLLGTGGIGNTIYF. The CDR3 coding sequence is TGTGCCAGCAGTTTATTGGGGACAGGGGGAATTGGAAACACCATATATTTT. The V call is TRBV28, the J call TRBJ1-3, with 11 bases that match TRBD1. CDR1 and CDR2 (germline): MDHEN, SYDVKM. CDR3 length: 17 amino acids. The ends lost 1 base at V and 3 bases at J; junction bases unmatched: 5.

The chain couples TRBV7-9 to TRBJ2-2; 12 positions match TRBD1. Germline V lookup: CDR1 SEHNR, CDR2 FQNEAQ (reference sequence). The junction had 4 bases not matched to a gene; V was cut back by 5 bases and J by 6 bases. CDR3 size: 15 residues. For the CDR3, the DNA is TGTGCCAGCAGCACCCGGGACAGGGGGCCCGGGGAGCTGTTTTTT. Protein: CASSTRDRGPGELFF.

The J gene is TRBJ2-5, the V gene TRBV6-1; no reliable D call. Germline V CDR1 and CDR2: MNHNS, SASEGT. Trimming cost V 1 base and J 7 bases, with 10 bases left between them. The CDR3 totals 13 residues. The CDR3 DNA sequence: TGTGCCAGCAGTGAAGGAGAGCGTGGGACCCAGTACTTC. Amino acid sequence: CASSEGERGTQYF.

The CDR3 nucleotides read TGTGCCAGCAGCCCCGGGGCGGGGGCGAACACTGAAGCTTTCTTT. Protein: CASSPGAGANTEAFF. V usage is TRBV14 and J usage is TRBJ1-1; the D gene is possibly TRBD1 (6 bases). The germline V gene has CDR1 SGHDN and CDR2 FVKESK. There are 15 residues in the CDR3. V lost 4 bases to trimming and J lost 1 base, with 13 bases between them.

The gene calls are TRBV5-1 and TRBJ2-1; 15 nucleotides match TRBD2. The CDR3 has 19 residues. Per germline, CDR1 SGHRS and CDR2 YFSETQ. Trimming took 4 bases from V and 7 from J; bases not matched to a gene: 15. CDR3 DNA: TGCGCCAGCAGCGCAGGACTAGCGGGAGGGCCGACGGTTTCGAATGAGCAGTTCTTC. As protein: CASSAGLAGGPTVSNEQFF.

CDR3 in DNA: TGTGCCAGAAGCTTGAGGGCAGGGAAGAAAGATAGGACTAATGAAAAACTGTTTTTT. Protein: CARSLRAGKKDRTNEKLFF. This chain links TRBV5-3 with TRBJ1-4; perhaps TRBD1 as D (5 bases). TRBV5-3 is classed as an ORF, of uncertain function. Trimming cost V 1 base and J 2 bases, with 21 bases left between them. The CDR3 runs to 19 residues.

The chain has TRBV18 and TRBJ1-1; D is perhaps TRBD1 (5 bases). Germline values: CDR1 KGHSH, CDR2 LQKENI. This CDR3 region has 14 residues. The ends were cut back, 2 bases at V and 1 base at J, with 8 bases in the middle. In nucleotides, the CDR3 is TGTGCCAGCTCACCAGGGACCGAGAACACTGAAGCTTTCTTT. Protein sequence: CASSPGTENTEAFF.

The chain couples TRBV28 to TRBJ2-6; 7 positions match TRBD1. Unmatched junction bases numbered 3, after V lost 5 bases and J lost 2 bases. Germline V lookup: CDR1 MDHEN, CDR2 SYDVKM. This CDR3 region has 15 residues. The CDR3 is CASSTGTAGANVLTF. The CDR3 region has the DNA TGTGCCAGCAGTACCGGGACAGCTGGGGCCAACGTCCTGACTTTC.

CDR3 in amino acids: CASSFTNTGELFF. The CDR3 DNA sequence: TGTGCCAGCAGTTTCACGAACACCGGGGAGCTGTTTTTT. This chain uses TRBV28 with TRBJ2-2, with D hard to call. Germline assignment: CDR1 MDHEN and CDR2 SYDVKM. The CDR3 length is 13 residues. V was cut by 3 bases and J by 0 bases, with 2 bases left in between.

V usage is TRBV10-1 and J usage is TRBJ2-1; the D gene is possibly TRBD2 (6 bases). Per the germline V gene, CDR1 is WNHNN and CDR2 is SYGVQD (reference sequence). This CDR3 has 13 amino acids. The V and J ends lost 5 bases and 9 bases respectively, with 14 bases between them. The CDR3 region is CASSSRLVGEQFF. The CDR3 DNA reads TGCGCCAGCAGTTCGAGACTAGTTGGTGAGCAGTTCTTC.

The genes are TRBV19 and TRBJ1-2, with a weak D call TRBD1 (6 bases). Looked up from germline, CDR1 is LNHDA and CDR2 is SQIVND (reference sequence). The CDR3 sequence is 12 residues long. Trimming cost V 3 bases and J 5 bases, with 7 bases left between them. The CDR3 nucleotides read TGTGCCAGTAGTATGGACAGATATGGCTACACCTTC. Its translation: CASSMDRYGYTF.

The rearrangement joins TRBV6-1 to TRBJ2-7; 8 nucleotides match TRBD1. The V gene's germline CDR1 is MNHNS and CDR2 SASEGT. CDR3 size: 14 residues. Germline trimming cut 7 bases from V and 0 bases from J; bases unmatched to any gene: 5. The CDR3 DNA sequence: TGTGCCAGCACTCAGGGGGCTTACTCCTACGAGCAGTACTTC. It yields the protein CASTQGAYSYEQYF.

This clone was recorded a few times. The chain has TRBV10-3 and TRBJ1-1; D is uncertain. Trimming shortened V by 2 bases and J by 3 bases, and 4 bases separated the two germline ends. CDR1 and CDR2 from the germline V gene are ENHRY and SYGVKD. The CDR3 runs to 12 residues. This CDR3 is CAISETDTEAFF. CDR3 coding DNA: TGTGCCATCAGTGAGACAGACACTGAAGCTTTCTTT.